This T cell receptor beta chain was documented in a study of human T cells and chemical hapten exposure. As for the study in general: Patients, chiefly female, had alopecia areata, totalis or universalis. Whole-study results and caveats: In comparison with controls, expanded TCRs gave rise to a significantly larger number of large CDR3 similarity clusters.

This clonotype was observed a few times. Its specificity is unknown. TCRdb processed the RACE reads anew with MiXCR; each CDR3 protein has one entry. The sample contains more than 300,000 distinct CDR3 sequences, 5.5% of which appear only once. This CDR3 spans 14 amino acids. Trimming stripped 4 bases from V and 3 bases from J, with 12 bases between. Germline V gives CDR1 SGHAT, CDR2 FQNNGV. The time point: pre-sensitization, week 0. Documented treatment: therapeutic diphenylcyclopropenone sensitization with weekly scalp DPC. The chain employs TRBV11-2 and TRBJ2-5; possibly TRBD1 or TRBD2 for D (6 bases each). This TCR derives from a woman between 18 and 29 years old with alopecia areata. Some clones in this sample may be carry-over from other donors' samples. The material sequenced was whole blood, taken in connection with sensitization to the hapten diphenylcyclopropenone (DPC). Written as DNA, the CDR3 is TGTGCCAGCAGCTCTGGGGGGCCGAAAGAGACCCAGTACTTC. Protein: CASSSGGPKETQYF.